Listed here are 30 T cell receptor beta chains from one sample, sequenced in a study of T-cell reconstitution after alpha-beta-depleted transplantation in children. Preparing the TCRbeta library involved the use of unique molecular identifiers. TCRdb analysed the PCR reads with MiXCR anew, one entry per CDR3 protein. The repertoire has 130,000 to 150,000 distinct CDR3 sequences, 8.8% of them found once; the top ten carry 18%. Sequencing was performed on PBMCs, mostly from graft donor cells, taken 180 days after TCRalphabeta/CD19-depleted stem cell transplant. These receptors all come from a female patient younger than 10 who had a stem cell transplant for congenital amegakaryocytic thrombocytopenia, so the T cells may come from the graft donor.

In its sample, this clonotype was seen once. Germline is not matched at one junction end, which may reflect a read error. The chain recombines TRBV24-1 with TRBJ2-1, with 10 bases matching TRBD1. The CDR3 is 17 amino acids. Germline V lookup: CDR1 KGHDR, CDR2 SFDVKD. CDR3 nucleotides: TGTGCCATCAGTGATTTCCTTGGACAGGGGGGAGGTCATGAGCAGTTCTTC. This gives the protein CAISDFLGQGGGHEQFF.

This clonotype was counted many times. The rearrangement joins TRBV7-2 to TRBJ1-2; a weak D match, TRBD1 (6 bases). The germline V gene encodes CDR1 SGHTA and CDR2 FQGNSA. The CDR3 consists of 14 residues. The ends were cut back, 0 bases at V and 4 bases at J, with 9 bases in the middle. The CDR3 reads CASSLARTAYGYTF. CDR3 coding DNA: TGTGCCAGCAGCTTAGCGCGGACAGCCTATGGCTACACCTTC.

The sample holds many counts of this clonotype. A read error is possible here, since a much larger clone lies one base away. The chain has TRBV6-2 or TRBV6-3 and TRBJ1-5; D remains unclear. CDR1 is MNHEY, CDR2 SVGEGT, per germline. The CDR3 is made up of 12 amino acids. Trimming cost V 6 bases and J 0 bases, with 3 bases left between them. As DNA, the CDR3 is TGTGCCAGCAGACTTAGCAATCAGCCCCAGCATTTT. Translated, it gives CASRLSNQPQHF.

This clonotype was found many times. The chain couples TRBV28 to TRBJ1-2; a possible D gene is TRBD1 (6 bases). The length of the CDR3 is 14 residues. V shed 5 bases and J shed 4 bases, with 14 bases lying between them. Germline V gene data show CDR1 as MDHEN and CDR2 as SYDVKM. The CDR3 coding sequence is TGTGCCAGCAGTGGGGGGCAGACCATCTATGGCTACACCTTC. Translation gives CASSGGQTIYGYTF.

This clonotype was observed a few times. The chain couples TRBV4-3 to TRBJ2-1, with 10 bases lining up with TRBD2. This CDR3 is 17 amino acids long. The germline V gene has CDR1 LGHNA and CDR2 YSLEER. The trim removed 4 bases at V and 6 bases at J, leaving 12 bases unmatched. The CDR3 region has the DNA TGCGCCAGCAGCCGAAGGACGCTAGCGGGAGAACCCAATGAGCAGTTCTTC. Amino acids: CASSRRTLAGEPNEQFF.

This clonotype was counted only a few times. V and J are TRBV29-1 and TRBJ1-2; 7 positions match TRBD1. Germline lookup yields CDR1 SQVTM and CDR2 ANQGSEA. J lost 8 bases, V lost 7 bases, and 7 bases had no gene match. This CDR3 is built from 11 residues. The CDR3 DNA reads TGCAGCGGGATGGACAGGTCGGGCTACACCTTC. Encoded protein: CSGMDRSGYTF.

V gene TRBV7-8 combines with J gene TRBJ2-2, with D unresolved. The V end was cut by 2 bases, the J end by 3 bases, with 7 bases between. From germline, CDR1 is SGHVS and CDR2 FQNEAQ. This CDR3 region has 14 residues. CDR3 sequence: CASSLYSYTGELFF. CDR3 DNA sequence: TGTGCCAGCAGCTTATACAGTTACACCGGGGAGCTGTTTTTT.

This clonotype was counted ten times or more. This chain connects TRBV3-1 to TRBJ2-3; 8 nucleotides agree with TRBD1. CDR3 length: 17 amino acids. J gave up 1 base and V 1 base, and 7 bases lay outside the gene matches. Germline lookup yields CDR1 LGHDT and CDR2 YNNKEL (reference sequence). The CDR3 sequence is CASSQGMPGQGTDTQYF. In nucleotides, the CDR3 is TGTGCCAGCAGCCAAGGGATGCCGGGACAGGGCACAGATACGCAGTATTTT.

This clonotype was seen repeatedly, ten times or more. V and J are TRBV20-1 and TRBJ2-3, with 11 nucleotides matching TRBD2. The CDR3 spans 15 residues. Trimming cost V 6 bases and J 5 bases; bases outside gene matches: 10. Germline loops: CDR1 DFQATT, CDR2 SNEGSKA (reference sequence). The CDR3 loop reads CSAITSGRRRDTQYF. The CDR3 coding sequence is TGCAGTGCAATAACTAGCGGGAGACGGAGAGATACGCAGTATTTT.

This clonotype showed up many times. The rearrangement joins TRBV20-1 to TRBJ1-4; D remains ambiguous. This CDR3 contains 12 residues. V lost 6 bases to trimming and J lost 6 bases, with 11 bases between them. CDR1 and CDR2 (germline): DFQATT, SNEGSKA (reference sequence). The CDR3 is CSARDPYEKLFF. The CDR3 region has the DNA TGCAGTGCCCGAGACCCTTATGAAAAACTGTTTTTT.

This clonotype has ten or more counts. The chain recombines TRBV10-3 with TRBJ2-6; 7 bases are shared with TRBD1. The CDR3 loop spans 18 amino acids. The ends lost 6 bases at V and 0 bases at J; junction bases unmatched: 11. Germline V CDR1 and CDR2: ENHRY, SYGVKD. This chain's CDR3 is CAIRENRGSYSGANVLTF. In nucleotides, the CDR3 is TGTGCCATCAGAGAGAACAGGGGCTCCTACTCTGGGGCCAACGTCCTGACTTTC.

This clonotype was detected many times. The chain uses TRBV28 and TRBJ2-3; TRBD2 aligns across 7 bases. The CDR3 is made up of 15 amino acids. The trim removed 2 bases at V and 2 bases at J, leaving 4 bases unmatched. Germline-derived CDR1 and CDR2 are MDHEN and SYDVKM. This chain's CDR3 is CASSLASGYTDTQYF. CDR3 bases: TGTGCCAGCAGTTTAGCTAGCGGATACACAGATACGCAGTATTTT.

This clonotype was observed many times. This sequence joins TRBV5-4 and TRBJ2-3, with D hard to call. Between the trimmed V and J ends, which lost 7 bases and 0 bases, there was a span of 18 bases. The CDR3 sequence is 16 residues long. The germline CDR1 and CDR2 sequences are SGHNT and YYREEE (reference sequence). The CDR3 sequence is CASGNKQLPSTDTQYF. The DNA for the CDR3 is TGTGCCAGCGGGAATAAACAGCTTCCTAGCACAGATACGCAGTATTTT.

As concerns this clonotype: An end of the junction differs from the germline gene, which may be a read error. CDR3 in amino acids: CASSLADF. As DNA, the CDR3 is TGTGCCAGCAGCTTAGCGGATTTT. This sequence joins TRBV5-4 and TRBJ2-3; possibly TRBD2 for D (5 bases). This CDR3 region has 8 residues. CDR1 is SGHNT and CDR2 is YYREEE in the germline V gene (reference sequence). Looking up the rest from reference TRBV5-4 and TRBJ2-3 gives the full variable domain: ETGVTQSPTHLIKTRGQQVTLRCSSQSGHNTVSWYQQALGQGPQFIFQYYREEENGRGNFPPRFSGLQFPNYSSELNVNALELDDSALYLCASSLADFGPGTRLTVL.

This clonotype was counted only a few times. The rearrangement links TRBV5-1 to TRBJ1-3; 7 bases fit TRBD1. Germline assignment: CDR1 SGHRS and CDR2 YFSETQ. Trimming at V came to 3 bases and at J to 0 bases, leaving 6 bases not matched to a gene. This CDR3 region has 16 residues. The CDR3 reads CASSWGTASSGNTIYF. The CDR3 region has the DNA TGCGCCAGCAGCTGGGGGACAGCAAGCTCTGGAAACACCATATATTTT.

This clonotype was detected a few times. The chain employs TRBV20-1 and TRBJ2-5, with TRBD2 matching 7 bases. The CDR3 totals 14 residues. V was pared by 8 bases and J by 5 bases, with 14 bases of the junction left unmatched. Per germline, CDR1 DFQATT and CDR2 SNEGSKA (reference sequence). CDR3 protein: CSSTPGTTEETQYF. The CDR3 coding sequence is TGCAGTTCTACCCCCGGGACTACGGAGGAGACCCAGTACTTC.

This clonotype was recorded many times. V usage is TRBV28 and J usage is TRBJ2-1; 10 nucleotides align to TRBD1. CDR1 MDHEN and CDR2 SYDVKM come from the germline V gene. The CDR3 contains 15 residues. Germline trimming cut 8 bases from V and 15 bases from J; bases unmatched to any gene: 19. The CDR3 sequence is CASWGPGQGRNGRFF. CDR3 bases: TGTGCCAGCTGGGGTCCGGGACAGGGGAGAAACGGGCGGTTCTTC.

This clonotype was detected many times. This chain uses TRBV20-1 with TRBJ2-7; no clear D. CDR1 is DFQATT and CDR2 is SNEGSKA in the germline V gene (reference sequence). Between the trimmed V and J ends, which lost 1 base and 3 bases, there was a span of 10 bases. This CDR3 comprises 13 residues. The CDR3 loop reads CSARVATDYEQYF. Here the CDR3 DNA reads TGCAGTGCTAGAGTAGCCACCGACTACGAGCAGTACTTC.

This clonotype has at least ten counts. The chain recombines TRBV5-1 with TRBJ2-5; D is ambiguous. The CDR3 runs 14 residues. Deletions cut 4 bases from V and 0 bases from J, with 10 bases between. Germline V lookup: CDR1 SGHRS, CDR2 YFSETQ. CDR3 loop: CASSADPYQETQYF. The CDR3 DNA reads TGCGCCAGCAGCGCGGACCCCTACCAAGAGACCCAGTACTTC.

This clonotype turned up a few times. V usage is TRBV4-2 and J usage is TRBJ2-1, with D perhaps TRBD2 (6 bases). V lost 0 bases and J 2 bases, leaving 11 bases between the germline ends. Germline values: CDR1 LGHNA, CDR2 YNFKEQ. This CDR3 is 16 amino acids long. The CDR3 DNA is TGTGCCAGCAGCCAAGATTTTCGCGGGGCCTACAATGAGCAGTTCTTC. Protein: CASSQDFRGAYNEQFF.

This clonotype occurred a few times. The genes are TRBV18 and TRBJ2-5; the match to TRBD1 covers 10 bases. Trimming at V came to 4 bases and at J to 4 bases, leaving 6 bases not matched to a gene. This CDR3 is built from 15 residues. Germline V gene data show CDR1 as KGHSH and CDR2 as LQKENI. CDR3 DNA sequence: TGTGCCAGCTCACTCGGGACAGGGGTCGGAGAGACCCAGTACTTC. Residues: CASSLGTGVGETQYF.

The V gene is TRBV5-4, the J gene TRBJ2-5; tentatively, D is TRBD1 or TRBD2 (5 bases each). The V gene lost 3 bases and the J gene lost 1 base, with 19 bases spanning the gap. The CDR3 spans 17 residues. In germline, CDR1 is SGHNT, CDR2 YYREEE (reference sequence). CDR3 sequence: CASSSPGTIYPQETQYF. CDR3 DNA sequence: TGTGCCAGCAGCTCTCCCGGGACCATTTATCCCCAAGAGACCCAGTACTTC.

This sequence joins TRBV20-1 and TRBJ2-3; D is possibly TRBD1 or TRBD2 (5 bases each). From germline, CDR1 is DFQATT and CDR2 SNEGSKA (reference sequence). This CDR3 spans 15 amino acids. Trimming took 5 bases from V and 6 from J, leaving 21 bases between them. CDR3 in amino acids: CSAPRNGAPMDTQYF. CDR3 DNA sequence: TGCAGTGCTCCCCGCAACGGGGCCCCCATGGATACGCAGTATTTT.

This clonotype has just one count. This chain joins TRBV30 and TRBJ1-1, with D possibly being TRBD1 (5 bases). Germline lookup yields CDR1 GTSNPN and CDR2 SVGIG (reference sequence). This CDR3 contains 14 residues. V dropped 2 bases and J dropped 4 bases, with 14 bases sitting between them. The CDR3 loop reads CAWSLLGGVTEAFF. The CDR3 nucleotides are TGTGCCTGGAGTCTACTTGGGGGGGTCACTGAAGCTTTCTTT. The complete variable domain, with remaining parts taken from reference TRBV30 and TRBJ1-1, reads SQTIHQWPATLVQPVGSPLSLECTVEGTSNPNLYWYRQAAGRGLQLLFYSVGIGQISSEVPQNLSASRPQDRQFILSSKKLLLSDSGFYLCAWSLLGGVTEAFFGQGTRLTVV.

This clonotype has at least ten counts. The chain recombines TRBV6-1 with TRBJ1-2; D may be TRBD1 (6 bases). Germline V lookup: CDR1 MNHNS, CDR2 SASEGT. The V gene lost 7 bases and the J gene lost 5 bases, with 14 bases spanning the gap. The CDR3 totals 13 residues. The CDR3 coding sequence is TGTGCCAGCAACAGGGACGTAGGTTATGGCTACACCTTC. This sequence encodes CASNRDVGYGYTF.

This clonotype was picked up many times. The chain links TRBV6-5 to TRBJ1-4; 10 bases line up with TRBD1. This CDR3 has 15 residues. Per germline, CDR1 MNHEY and CDR2 SVGAGI. Trimming at V came to 4 bases and at J to 7 bases, leaving 6 bases not matched to a gene. The DNA of the CDR3 is TGTGCCAGCAGTTTTCGGACAGGGGGGCGTGAAAAACTGTTTTTT. This translates into CASSFRTGGREKLFF.

This clonotype appeared many times. One junction end does not reproduce the germline sequence, and a read error may be involved. This sequence joins TRBV5-1 and TRBJ2-1; a weak D match, TRBD1 (6 bases). CDR3 length: 14 residues. In germline, CDR1 is SGHRS, CDR2 YFSETQ. This CDR3 reads CASSAQLNRERKIF. DNA for the CDR3: TGCGCCAGCAGCGCCCAACTCAACAGGGAGAGAAAGATCTTC.

This clonotype occurred many times. This chain links TRBV28 with TRBJ1-4; D unclear. Between the trimmed V and J ends, which lost 5 bases and 6 bases, there was a span of 10 bases. CDR3 length: 13 amino acids. Germline V gene sequence: CDR1 MDHEN, CDR2 SYDVKM. The CDR3 is CASSPREDEKLFF. CDR3 bases: TGTGCCAGCAGTCCGAGGGAGGATGAAAAACTGTTTTTT.

This clonotype was recorded many times. The V gene is TRBV20-1, the J gene TRBJ2-1; 7 bases agree with TRBD2. This CDR3 spans 14 amino acids. Germline CDR1 DFQATT, CDR2 SNEGSKA (reference sequence). V lost 3 bases, J lost 4 bases, and 6 bases stayed unmatched. The CDR3 region is CSASKRLAYNEQFF. The CDR3 bases are TGCAGTGCTAGTAAAAGACTAGCTTACAATGAGCAGTTCTTC.

Only a few counts were recorded for this clonotype. The V gene is TRBV5-1, the J gene TRBJ2-4; 9 nucleotides line up with TRBD1. The CDR3 consists of 15 residues. The germline gives CDR1 SGHRS, CDR2 YFSETQ. Trimming removed 0 bases from V and 3 bases from J; junction bases left unmatched: 1. The CDR3 here is CASSLGDRDKNIQYF. For the CDR3, the DNA is TGCGCCAGCAGCTTGGGGGACAGGGACAAAAACATTCAGTACTTC.